The 12 T cell receptor beta chains below all came from one sample that was sequenced in a study of T-cell reconstitution after alpha-beta-depleted transplantation in children. This sample's TCRbeta library carried unique molecular identifier barcodes. TCRdb re-analysed the PCR reads in MiXCR, keeping a single row per CDR3 protein. The sample lists 450,000 to 500,000 distinct CDR3 sequences; 9.5% to 15% were seen once. Material: PBMCs from the stem cell graft donor, obtained from the stem cell graft. The receptors derive from a human donor who donated a stem cell graft to a child with combined immunodeficiency.

This clonotype has ten or more counts. This chain joins TRBV2 and TRBJ2-7; 8 nucleotides match TRBD2. Germline trimming cut 3 bases from V and 1 base from J; bases unmatched to any gene: 8. CDR3 length: 16 amino acids. Germline CDR1 is SNHLY and CDR2 is FYNNEI. CDR3: CASSDQGGGRSYEQYF. The CDR3 DNA reads TGTGCCAGCAGTGACCAAGGCGGGGGGCGGTCCTACGAGCAGTACTTC.

This clonotype was seen at least ten times. The chain recombines TRBV9 with TRBJ1-1; D is unclear. CDR1 is SGDLS, CDR2 YYNGEE, per germline. V dropped 2 bases and J dropped 0 bases, with 11 bases sitting between them. This CDR3 is built from 15 residues. Here the CDR3 reads CASSVSGVMNTEAFF. The CDR3 DNA sequence: TGTGCCAGCAGCGTTAGTGGGGTAATGAACACTGAAGCTTTCTTT.

This clonotype was counted at least ten times. Its ends do not fully match the called genes, so a read error is possible. The chain carries TRBV5-1 and TRBJ2-3; 10 nucleotides match TRBD2. The CDR3 is made up of 14 amino acids. Germline V CDR1 and CDR2: SGHRS, YFSETQ. This CDR3 reads CASSLGLAADTQYF. CDR3 sequence (DNA): TGTGCCAGCAGCCTCGGACTAGCGGCAGATACGCAGTATTTT.

This clonotype occurred a few times. This rearrangement joins TRBV7-8 to TRBJ2-5; 8 positions match TRBD2. The CDR3 loop spans 14 amino acids. Germline CDR1 is SGHVS and CDR2 is FQNEAQ. V trimming: 9 bases; J trimming: 5 bases; junction bases outside the gene matches: 11. Written as DNA, the CDR3 is TGTGCCAGTTCTGTAGCGGGACCGCTGGAGACCCAGTACTTC. It encodes CASSVAGPLETQYF. The full variable domain, its missing parts supplied by reference TRBV7-8 and TRBJ2-5, is GAGVSQSPRYKVAKRGQDVALRCDPISGHVSLFWYQQALGQGPEFLTYFQNEAQLDKSGLPSDRFFAERPEGSVSTLKIQRTQQEDSAVYLCASSVAGPLETQYFGPGTRLLVL.

This clonotype was seen only a few times. The V and J genes are TRBV7-9 and TRBJ1-2; no definite D call. The germline V gene has CDR1 SEHNR and CDR2 FQNEAQ (reference sequence). Trimming shortened V by 1 base and J by 6 bases, and 12 bases separated the two germline ends. This CDR3 is built from 14 residues. The CDR3 DNA reads TGTGCCAGCAGCTTAGGCGGGATCCGGAATGGCTACACCTTC. This sequence encodes CASSLGGIRNGYTF.

The chain uses TRBV6-5 and TRBJ2-3; 7 bases line up with TRBD2. Germline trimming cut 6 bases from V and 8 bases from J; bases unmatched to any gene: 5. Germline-derived CDR1 and CDR2 are MNHEY and SVGAGI. The CDR3 contains 12 residues. CDR3 region: CASRTTGGTQYF. CDR3 nucleotides: TGTGCCAGCAGAACTACGGGGGGTACGCAGTATTTT.

This clonotype was detected many times. V usage is TRBV12-3 or TRBV12-4 and J usage is TRBJ2-3, with 9 bases matching TRBD2. The CDR3 runs to 16 residues. Losses at the gene ends were 3 bases for V and 5 bases for J; bases not matched to a gene: 9. The CDR3 region is CASSFLLAGSGDTQYF. The CDR3 nucleotides are TGTGCCAGCAGTTTCTTACTAGCGGGTAGTGGAGATACGCAGTATTTT.

This chain uses TRBV3-1 with TRBJ1-1; no definite D call. The V gene's germline CDR1 is LGHDT and CDR2 YNNKEL (reference sequence). The CDR3 extends over 13 amino acids. Trimming pared 0 bases from V and 6 bases from J, leaving 8 bases between. CDR3 coding DNA: TGTGCCAGCAGCCAAGAAGGACTACCTGAAGCTTTCTTT. Its protein is CASSQEGLPEAFF.

This clonotype was seen a handful of times. The genes are TRBV20-1 and TRBJ2-5; 7 bases agree with TRBD1. Trimming took 7 bases from V and 7 from J; bases not matched to a gene: 9. Germline V gene data show CDR1 as DFQATT and CDR2 as SNEGSKA (reference sequence). The CDR3 is 12 amino acids. In nucleotides, the CDR3 is TGCAGTGTAGGGGGCTCCGAAGGGACCCAGTACTTC. This gives the protein CSVGGSEGTQYF.

This clonotype was seen a few times. The chain employs TRBV30 and TRBJ2-1; D perhaps matches TRBD2 (6 bases). CDR1 GTSNPN and CDR2 SVGIG come from the germline V gene (reference sequence). V was pared by 3 bases and J by 5 bases, with 17 bases between. The CDR3 is 15 amino acids. The CDR3 loop reads CAWSRGATRDNEQFF. CDR3 sequence (DNA): TGTGCCTGGAGCCGCGGGGCAACCCGGGACAATGAGCAGTTCTTC.

This clonotype appeared a few times. The CDR3 protein is CASSVEGGAGELFF. The DNA for the CDR3 is TGTGCCAGCAGCGTAGAGGGGGGAGCCGGGGAGCTGTTTTTT. The rearrangement uses TRBV9 and TRBJ2-2, with D possibly being TRBD1 or TRBD2 (6 bases each). V lost 0 bases and J lost 6, with 9 bases in between. This CDR3 contains 14 residues. From germline, CDR1 is SGDLS and CDR2 YYNGEE.

The chain links TRBV12-3 or TRBV12-4 to TRBJ1-2; 7 positions match TRBD1. CDR3 length equals 14 residues. The V segment lost 3 bases and the J segment 4 bases; nucleotides outside the gene matches: 5. CDR3 in DNA: TGTGCCAGCAGTTTGGGGACAGCCATCTATGGCTACACCTTC. Amino acids: CASSLGTAIYGYTF.